These 19 T cell receptor beta chains were all obtained from the same sample, sequenced in a study of identical twins. One entry per CDR3 protein results from TCRdb running MiXCR on the 5' RACE reads. The table records 450,000 or so distinct CDR3 sequences, approximately 14% of them present only once. This sample also belongs to another study, concerning yellow fever vaccine responses in identical twins.

Sequencing input: CD4+ T cells sorted from blood. Receptors were obtained from a woman between 18 and 30 years old in good health.

This clonotype has just a few counts. The genes are TRBV20-1 and TRBJ1-1; D gene unclear. Trimming pared 0 bases from V and 1 base from J, leaving 12 bases between. The CDR3 has 15 residues. Germline V lookup: CDR1 DFQATT, CDR2 SNEGSKA (reference sequence). The CDR3 loop reads CSARDVRLSNTEAFF. CDR3 in DNA: TGCAGTGCTAGAGATGTCAGACTCTCGAACACTGAAGCTTTCTTT.

The rearrangement joins TRBV10-3 to TRBJ1-2, with TRBD1 matching over 10 bases. V lost 7 bases and J lost 8; bases outside the gene matches: 22. Germline CDR1 and CDR2: ENHRY and SYGVKD. CDR3 size: 18 residues. For the CDR3, the DNA is TGTGCCATCACCGAGATTAGTCTGGGGACAGGGGATCGGAGAGGCTACACCTTC. Its translation is CAITEISLGTGDRRGYTF.

This clonotype was observed a few times. The chain uses TRBV5-6 and TRBJ2-1; D uncertain. Germline values: CDR1 SGHDT, CDR2 YYEEEE. CDR3 length: 16 amino acids. Between the trimmed V and J ends, which lost 3 bases and 4 bases, there was a span of 17 bases. CDR3 sequence (DNA): TGTGCCAGCAGCTCACCGGAGCCAGGCGATTACAATGAGCAGTTCTTC. Its translation is CASSSPEPGDYNEQFF.

This sequence joins TRBV6-2 or TRBV6-3 and TRBJ2-1; 11 bases match TRBD2. Germline V gives CDR1 MNHEY, CDR2 SVGEGT. J gave up 4 bases and V 8 bases, and 16 bases lay outside the gene matches. The CDR3 has 18 residues. The CDR3 spells CASRPGEIAGGLYNEQFF. The DNA of the CDR3 is TGTGCCAGCCGCCCCGGGGAGATAGCGGGAGGGTTATACAATGAGCAGTTCTTC.

The chain has TRBV30 and TRBJ1-3; D unresolved. This CDR3 comprises 14 residues. The germline CDR1 and CDR2 sequences are GTSNPN and SVGIG (reference sequence). The V gene lost 0 bases and the J gene lost 0 bases, with 6 bases spanning the gap. The CDR3 sequence: CAWSVHNSGNTIYF. The CDR3 bases are TGTGCCTGGAGTGTGCATAACTCTGGAAACACCATATATTTT.

V and J are TRBV10-3 and TRBJ2-7; 11 nucleotides agree with TRBD1. Germline-derived CDR1 and CDR2 are ENHRY and SYGVKD. CDR3 size: 14 residues. J was trimmed by 0 bases and V by 10 bases; bases with no gene match: 5. CDR3 region: CATGQGANSYEQYF. The DNA of the CDR3 is TGTGCCACCGGACAGGGGGCCAACTCCTACGAGCAGTACTTC.

The sample holds many counts of this clonotype. The V call is TRBV29-1, the J call TRBJ2-7; D is unresolved. Trimming took off 3 bases at V and 3 bases at J, with 6 bases between the two ends. The CDR3 is 11 residues long. Germline assignment: CDR1 SQVTM and CDR2 ANQGSEA. The CDR3, as DNA: TGCAGCGTTGACAGTGGCTACGAGCAGTACTTC. It yields the protein CSVDSGYEQYF.

The V and J genes are TRBV25-1 and TRBJ2-5; weak D call: TRBD2 (5 bases). The CDR3 extends over 14 amino acids. Deletions cut 9 bases from V and 1 base from J, with 15 bases between. Germline-derived CDR1 and CDR2 are MGHDK and SYGVNS. The CDR3 sequence: CASTSPGSQETQYF. CDR3 bases: TGTGCCAGTACCAGTCCTGGGAGCCAAGAGACCCAGTACTTC. Using reference TRBV25-1 and TRBJ2-5 for the parts outside the CDR3, the full variable domain is EADIYQTPRYLVIGTGKKITLECSQTMGHDKMYWYQQDPGMELHLIHYSYGVNSTEKGDLSSESTVSRIRTEHFPLTLESARPSHTSQYLCASTSPGSQETQYFGPGTRLLVL.

This clonotype occurred a few times. This chain joins TRBV10-3 and TRBJ2-7; D is possibly TRBD2 (5 bases). Germline CDR1 reads ENHRY; CDR2 reads SYGVKD. The V end lost 2 bases, the J end lost 2 bases, and 16 bases lay between the germline ends. The CDR3 is 16 amino acids. The CDR3 spells CAISEGPTGKAYEQYF. The CDR3 coding sequence is TGTGCCATCAGTGAGGGACCCACCGGGAAGGCCTACGAGCAGTACTTC.

The genes are TRBV7-2 and TRBJ2-6; D gene unclear. V dropped 1 base and J dropped 0 bases, with 4 bases sitting between them. Germline V lookup: CDR1 SGHTA, CDR2 FQGNSA. The CDR3 has 15 amino acids. This CDR3 is CASSLVGSGANVLTF. Written as DNA, the CDR3 is TGTGCCAGCAGCTTAGTGGGCTCTGGGGCCAACGTCCTGACTTTC.

This rearrangement joins TRBV28 to TRBJ2-4, with 8 nucleotides matching TRBD1. Trimming at V came to 3 bases and at J to 0 bases, leaving 10 bases not matched to a gene. This CDR3 contains 18 residues. Germline loops: CDR1 MDHEN, CDR2 SYDVKM. CDR3 in DNA: TGTGCCAGCAGTTTCGGACAGGGCGGGCTTCTAGCCAAAAACATTCAGTACTTC. Amino acid sequence: CASSFGQGGLLAKNIQYF. Combining the CDR3 with reference TRBV28 and TRBJ2-4 gives the whole variable domain DVKVTQSSRYLVKRTGEKVFLECVQDMDHENMFWYRQDPGLGLRLIYFSYDVKMKEKGDIPEGYSVSREKKERFSLILESASTNQTSMYLCASSFGQGGLLAKNIQYFGAGTRLSVL.

This chain joins TRBV28 and TRBJ2-3; a weak D match, TRBD2 (6 bases). Germline V gene lookup returns CDR1 MDHEN and CDR2 SYDVKM. V was cut by 8 bases and J by 6 bases, with 12 bases left in between. The CDR3 is 12 residues long. CDR3: CASLSGRDTQYF. DNA of the CDR3: TGTGCCAGCCTTAGTGGGAGGGATACGCAGTATTTT.

This sequence joins TRBV28 and TRBJ2-1; D may match TRBD1 or TRBD2 (5 bases each). The CDR3 loop spans 19 amino acids. Germline assignment: CDR1 MDHEN and CDR2 SYDVKM. V lost 0 bases, J lost 5 bases, and 23 bases lay in between. CDR3 in amino acids: CASSLWGRDGPGPNNEQFF. The CDR3 DNA follows: TGTGCCAGCAGTTTATGGGGAAGAGACGGACCGGGACCTAACAATGAGCAGTTCTTC.

The chain couples TRBV5-1 to TRBJ2-5; D possibly uses TRBD1 or TRBD2 (7 bases each). The germline V and J ends were trimmed by 4 bases and 3 bases, with 13 bases remaining between them. The CDR3 sequence is 14 residues long. Germline V gene lookup returns CDR1 SGHRS and CDR2 YFSETQ. This chain's CDR3 is CASSMQGGKETQYF. CDR3 DNA sequence: TGCGCCAGCAGCATGCAGGGGGGGAAAGAGACCCAGTACTTC.

This clonotype was picked up a small number of times. The chain carries TRBV10-3 and TRBJ2-3; 9 bases map to TRBD2. Germline lookup yields CDR1 ENHRY and CDR2 SYGVKD. The length of the CDR3 is 16 residues. V shed 0 bases, J shed 1 base, and the junction held 2 bases outside the gene matches. CDR3 in amino acids: CAISESERGGTDTQYF. The CDR3 DNA sequence: TGTGCCATCAGTGAGTCAGAGCGGGGGGGCACAGATACGCAGTATTTT.

The chain joins TRBV20-1 to TRBJ2-1; unclear D gene. The germline CDR1 and CDR2 sequences are DFQATT and SNEGSKA (reference sequence). Trimming shortened V by 0 bases and J by 1 base, and 13 bases separated the two germline ends. The CDR3 has 16 residues. CDR3: CSARESLPSSYNEQFF. Here the CDR3 DNA reads TGCAGTGCTAGAGAAAGTTTGCCCTCTTCCTACAATGAGCAGTTCTTC.

This clonotype was recorded a few times. The V call is TRBV28, the J call TRBJ2-5; 10 bases map to TRBD1. V was pared by 5 bases and J by 6 bases, with 6 bases of the junction left unmatched. The CDR3 is made up of 14 amino acids. Germline V gene data show CDR1 as MDHEN and CDR2 as SYDVKM. The CDR3 here is CASSPRTGGQTQYF. DNA of the CDR3: TGTGCCAGCAGTCCTAGGACAGGGGGTCAGACCCAGTACTTC. The full variable domain, completed using reference TRBV28 and TRBJ2-5, is DVKVTQSSRYLVKRTGEKVFLECVQDMDHENMFWYRQDPGLGLRLIYFSYDVKMKEKGDIPEGYSVSREKKERFSLILESASTNQTSMYLCASSPRTGGQTQYFGPGTRLLVL.

This clonotype turned up a few times. A read error may account for a junction end that differs from germline. The chain carries TRBV7-7 and TRBJ2-1; tentative D call: TRBD2 (5 bases). The CDR3 is made up of 20 amino acids. Germline V gene sequence: CDR1 SSHAT, CDR2 FNYEAQ (reference sequence). The CDR3 sequence is CASSLVLAGPANGVGNEQFF. DNA for the CDR3: TGTGCTAGCAGCTTAGTGCTGGCGGGCCCAGCGAATGGGGTAGGCAATGAGCAGTTCTTC.

This clonotype was detected a few times. J is TRBJ1-5 and V is TRBV6-2 or TRBV6-3; perhaps TRBD1 as D (5 bases). Germline V gene lookup returns CDR1 MNHEY and CDR2 SVGEGT. The CDR3 covers 12 residues. V was shortened by 8 bases and J by 2 bases, with 7 bases between the two germline ends. CDR3: CASETGNQPQHF. The DNA of the CDR3 is TGTGCCAGCGAGACAGGCAATCAGCCCCAGCATTTT.